Detailed here is one T cell receptor (beta chain). This sample was taken from a study of T cell responses to AZD1222 COVID-19 vaccine. Sequencing was performed with immunoSEQ multiplex PCR; in TCRdb, only in-frame clones are kept and a portion is missing. The table shows fewer than 200,000 clones, with over 80% occurring only once. This TCR was recovered from an adult in good health. Sequencing was performed on peripheral blood, taken on day 0 of AZD1222 vaccination.

CDR3 nucleotide sequence: TGCGCCAGCAGCTTGGGAGGACAGACAGCCCCTCTCCAAGAGACCCAGTACTTC. It encodes CASSLGGQTAPLQETQYF. The V and J genes are TRBV5-1 and TRBJ2-5, with D possibly matching TRBD1 (6 bases). CDR1 and CDR2 (germline): SGHRS, YFSETQ. The CDR3 is 18 residues long. Trimming shortened V by 0 bases and J by 1 base, and 19 bases separated the two germline ends.